Below are 5 T cell receptor beta chains sequenced from a single sample in a study of T-cell memory formation after mild COVID-19. TCRdb independently ran MiXCR on the 5' RACE reads; one entry per CDR3 protein. This sample has 190,000 or so distinct CDR3 sequences; 20% to 25% occur once, and the top ten carry approximately 22%. What was sequenced was PBMCs or a T cell subset sorted from them (not recorded which). The receptor source for this set is an adult woman who had mild COVID-19 (a few samples of this study predate the infection). Cell type and time point are not known.

This chain joins TRBV20-1 and TRBJ2-7; D unclear. CDR3 length: 12 residues. The germline V gene encodes CDR1 DFQATT and CDR2 SNEGSKA (reference sequence). Trimming removed 0 bases from V and 6 bases from J, with 9 bases in between. The CDR3 spells CSARDVGIEQYF. The CDR3 coding sequence is TGCAGTGCTAGAGATGTGGGGATCGAGCAGTACTTC.

The rearrangement uses TRBV27 and TRBJ2-1; no clear D. The CDR3 covers 15 residues. CDR1 is MNHEY, CDR2 SMNVEV, per germline (reference sequence). V lost 0 bases to trimming and J lost 0 bases, with 6 bases between them. Here the CDR3 reads CASSLSPSSYNEQFF. CDR3 DNA: TGTGCCAGCAGTTTATCGCCCAGCTCCTACAATGAGCAGTTCTTC.

The V gene is TRBV11-2, the J gene TRBJ2-5; D not certain. From germline, CDR1 is SGHAT and CDR2 FQNNGV. V was cut by 5 bases and J by 3 bases, with 13 bases left in between. The CDR3 contains 14 residues. CDR3 loop: CASSPPDGKETQYF. In DNA form, the CDR3 reads TGTGCCAGCAGCCCCCCGGATGGTAAAGAGACCCAGTACTTC.

The rearrangement links TRBV7-4 to TRBJ1-3, with D possibly TRBD1 on 5 matching bases. The CDR3 extends over 16 amino acids. V was pared by 0 bases and J by 4 bases, with 13 bases between. Germline CDR1 SGHVT, CDR2 SQSDAQ. The CDR3, as DNA: TGTGCCAGCAGCTTAGCCGACACTCGGGGCGGAAACACCATATATTTT. This encodes CASSLADTRGGNTIYF.

This clonotype was detected only once. The CDR3 DNA reads TGTGCCAGCAGCTTCTCGATTGGTGAAGCTTTCTTT. It codes for CASSFSIGEAFF. The chain combines TRBV7-9 with TRBJ1-1; D unresolved. Looked up from germline, CDR1 is SEHNR and CDR2 is FQNEAQ (reference sequence). Trimming removed 3 bases from V and 7 bases from J, with 9 bases in between. The CDR3 is 12 residues long.